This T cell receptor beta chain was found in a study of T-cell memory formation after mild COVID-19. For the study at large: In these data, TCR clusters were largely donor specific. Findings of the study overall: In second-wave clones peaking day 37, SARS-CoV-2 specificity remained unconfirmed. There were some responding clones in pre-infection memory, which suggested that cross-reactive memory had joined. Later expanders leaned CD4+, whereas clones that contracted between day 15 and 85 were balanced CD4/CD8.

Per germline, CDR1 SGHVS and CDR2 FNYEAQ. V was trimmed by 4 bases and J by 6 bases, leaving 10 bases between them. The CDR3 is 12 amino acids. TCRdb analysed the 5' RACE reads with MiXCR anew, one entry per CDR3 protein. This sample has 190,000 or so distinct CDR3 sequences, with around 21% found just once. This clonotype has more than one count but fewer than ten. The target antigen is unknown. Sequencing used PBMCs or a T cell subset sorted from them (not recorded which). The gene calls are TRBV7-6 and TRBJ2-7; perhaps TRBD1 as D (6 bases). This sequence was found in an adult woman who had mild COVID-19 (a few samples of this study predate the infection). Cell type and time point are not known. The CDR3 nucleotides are TGTGCCAGCAGCTCGCAAGGGGGCGAGCAGTACTTC. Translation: CASSSQGGEQYF.